These 21 T cell receptor beta chains originate from one sample sequenced in a study of identical twins. TCRdb re-called the 5' RACE reads through MiXCR, storing one row per CDR3 protein. The sample contains about 220,000 distinct CDR3 sequences, 6.5% to 8.5% of which appear only once. The data also belong to a second study, concerning yellow fever vaccine responses in identical twins.

The sample consisted of memory (CD45RO+) T cells sorted from blood. The origin of the receptors is a woman aged 18-30 years in good health.

This clonotype came up many times. This chain uses TRBV30 with TRBJ2-3, with D hard to call. The germline V gene encodes CDR1 GTSNPN and CDR2 SVGIG (reference sequence). CDR3 length equals 20 residues. V lost 0 bases, J lost 2 bases, and 27 bases lay in between. The CDR3 DNA sequence: TGTGCCTGGAGTGTAATCGGAGCCGCAACACAGATACGCAACACAGATACGCAGTATTTT. It is translated as CAWSVIGAATQIRNTDTQYF.

The sample holds a few counts of this clonotype. J is TRBJ2-2 and V is TRBV5-1, with 7 bases fitting TRBD1. V was clipped by 5 bases and J by 6 bases; unmatched bases: 10. Germline V gives CDR1 SGHRS, CDR2 YFSETQ. This CDR3 contains 15 residues. CDR3: CASSLGQPGAGELFF. CDR3 DNA: TGCGCCAGCAGTCTGGGACAGCCCGGGGCCGGGGAGCTGTTTTTT.

This clonotype occurred a few times. The chain employs TRBV5-1 and TRBJ2-3, with unresolved D. The CDR3 is 16 amino acids. The germline gives CDR1 SGHRS, CDR2 YFSETQ. Trimming took off 1 base at V and 0 bases at J, with 12 bases between the two ends. CDR3 coding DNA: TGCGCCAGCAGCTTGACCAAACTTACTAGCACAGATACGCAGTATTTT. Its protein is CASSLTKLTSTDTQYF. The full variable domain, in which reference TRBV5-1 and TRBJ2-3 provide the parts outside the CDR3, is KAGVTQTPRYLIKTRGQQVTLSCSPISGHRSVSWYQQTPGQGLQFLFEYFSETQRNKGNFPGRFSGRQFSNSRSEMNVSTLELGDSALYLCASSLTKLTSTDTQYFGPGTRLTVL.

This chain connects TRBV6-5 to TRBJ2-7; 10 positions match TRBD1. The CDR3 has 15 residues. Germline CDR1 and CDR2: MNHEY and SVGAGI. V shed 4 bases and J 2 bases; nucleotides not matched to a gene: 5. CDR3 coding DNA: TGTGCCAGCAGTTGGCCCGGGACAGGGGCCTACGAGCAGTACTTC. This translates into CASSWPGTGAYEQYF.

This clonotype was counted many times. The gene calls are TRBV4-3 and TRBJ2-7, with 12 bases lining up with TRBD2. V lost 5 bases to trimming and J lost 4 bases; unmatched junction nucleotides: 6. Germline CDR1 and CDR2: LGHNA and YSLEER. This CDR3 has 15 amino acids. The CDR3 DNA is TGCGCCAGCAGCGGCCGGACTAGCGGGATATACGAGCAGTACTTC. Amino acid sequence: CASSGRTSGIYEQYF.

This clonotype has only a few counts. This rearrangement joins TRBV5-5 to TRBJ1-2; 9 nucleotides match TRBD1. The junction had 12 bases not matched to a gene; V was cut back by 4 bases and J by 8 bases. This CDR3 spans 15 amino acids. Germline V gene sequence: CDR1 SGHKS, CDR2 YYEKEE (reference sequence). CDR3 DNA: TGTGCCAGCAGCCCGGTGGCACAGGGGGCTGGCGGCTACACCTTC. Amino acids: CASSPVAQGAGGYTF.

This clonotype occurred a few times. The junction and the germline gene differ at one end; a read error may be behind it. The CDR3 DNA follows: TGTGCCACCGACTCTAAAACAGGGAACCTAGTGAAGGGGAGCAGCTTT. As protein: CATDSKTGNLVKGSSF. V gene TRBV28 combines with J gene TRBJ1-1; possibly TRBD1 for D (6 bases). The CDR3 has 16 residues. Germline-derived CDR1 and CDR2 are MDHEN and SYDVKM.

Ten or more counts support this clonotype. The chain couples TRBV21-1 to TRBJ1-1. TRBV21-1 is flagged as a pseudogene. This CDR3 has 16 residues. The CDR3 region is CASSKSGDRKNTEAFF. CDR3 nucleotide sequence: TGTGCCAGCAGCAAGAGTGGGGATAGAAAGAACACTGAAGCTTTCTTT.

This clonotype was seen repeatedly, ten times or more. The V call is TRBV6-1, the J call TRBJ1-1; D is perhaps TRBD1 (5 bases). The ends were cut back, 4 bases at V and 0 bases at J, with 15 bases in the middle. Germline CDR1 reads MNHNS; CDR2 reads SASEGT. CDR3 size: 16 residues. The CDR3 DNA sequence: TGTGCCAGCAGTGGTCTCGGGGGGAGGATGAACACTGAAGCTTTCTTT. Translation: CASSGLGGRMNTEAFF.

The rearrangement uses TRBV28 and TRBJ1-2; D call uncertain. The germline CDR1 and CDR2 sequences are MDHEN and SYDVKM. V was shortened by 3 bases and J by 4 bases, with 6 bases between the two germline ends. This CDR3 region has 12 residues. The CDR3 sequence: CASSFQLYGYTF. CDR3 nucleotide sequence: TGTGCCAGCAGTTTTCAGCTCTATGGCTACACCTTC.

This clonotype turned up a few times. V gene TRBV7-2 combines with J gene TRBJ2-7, with 7 nucleotides matching TRBD1. This CDR3 is 15 amino acids long. Losses at the gene ends were 4 bases for V and 3 bases for J; bases not matched to a gene: 9. Germline-derived CDR1 and CDR2 are SGHTA and FQGNSA. The CDR3 sequence is CASSSMAGGIYEQYF. CDR3 nucleotide sequence: TGTGCCAGCAGCTCCATGGCAGGGGGTATCTACGAGCAGTACTTC.

This clonotype was seen ten or more times. The chain combines TRBV12-3 or TRBV12-4 with TRBJ1-3; D not resolved. Trimming shortened V by 5 bases and J by 8 bases, and 13 bases separated the two germline ends. The CDR3 extends over 13 amino acids. For the CDR3, the DNA is TGTGCCAGCAGTCCGTTATGGGGAGACACCATATATTTT. Translating it yields CASSPLWGDTIYF.

In this sample, this clonotype turned up many times. The chain recombines TRBV3-1 with TRBJ2-1, with unresolved D. Germline V lookup: CDR1 LGHDT, CDR2 YNNKEL (reference sequence). The CDR3 is made up of 14 amino acids. Trimming left V 3 bases short and J 2 bases short, with 8 bases between. The CDR3 DNA reads as TGTGCCAGCAGCCATTTTGAGGCCTACAATGAGCAGTTCTTC. Its translation: CASSHFEAYNEQFF.

At least ten counts were recorded for this clonotype. This chain uses TRBV6-5 with TRBJ1-5, with no clear D. V lost 0 bases, J lost 4 bases, and 4 bases lay in between. CDR3 length equals 13 residues. Per germline, CDR1 MNHEY and CDR2 SVGAGI. Here the CDR3 reads CASSYSVNQPQHF. In nucleotides, the CDR3 is TGTGCCAGCAGTTACTCGGTAAATCAGCCCCAGCATTTT.

The chain uses TRBV5-1 and TRBJ2-1, with 8 bases identical to TRBD2. V shed 4 bases, J shed 9 bases, and the junction held 9 bases outside the gene matches. The CDR3 loop spans 14 amino acids. Germline V gene sequence: CDR1 SGHRS, CDR2 YFSETQ. CDR3 coding DNA: TGCGCCAGCAGCCTCGCAGCGGGGGAGTTTGAGCAGTTCTTC. The encoded protein is CASSLAAGEFEQFF. Based on the CDR3 plus reference TRBV5-1 and TRBJ2-1, the full variable domain is KAGVTQTPRYLIKTRGQQVTLSCSPISGHRSVSWYQQTPGQGLQFLFEYFSETQRNKGNFPGRFSGRQFSNSRSEMNVSTLELGDSALYLCASSLAAGEFEQFFGPGTRLTVL.

This clonotype was found a few times. The chain couples TRBV4-1 to TRBJ1-1; TRBD1 might be the D (6 bases). This CDR3 spans 18 amino acids. V lost 1 base, J lost 2 bases, and 20 bases lay in between. Germline values: CDR1 MGHRA, CDR2 YSYEKL. CDR3 residues: CASSQGVDGGGQNTEAFF. The CDR3 nucleotides read TGCGCCAGCAGCCAAGGAGTCGACGGGGGCGGCCAAAACACTGAAGCTTTCTTT.

The chain couples TRBV14 to TRBJ1-1; no reliable D call. CDR1 and CDR2 from the germline V gene are SGHDN and FVKESK. V lost 1 base and J lost 4, with 10 bases in between. The CDR3 runs to 14 residues. The CDR3 is CASSQVWQSTEAFF. The CDR3 bases are TGTGCCAGCAGCCAAGTTTGGCAGTCCACTGAAGCTTTCTTT.

The chain recombines TRBV21-1 with TRBJ2-7. TRBV21-1 is labeled a pseudogene. The CDR3 sequence is 14 residues long. The CDR3 nucleotides read TGTGCCAGCAGCACTCCAGGCAGCTCCTACGAGCAGTACTTC. It is translated as CASSTPGSSYEQYF.

This clonotype appeared a few times. V gene TRBV4-3 combines with J gene TRBJ2-7; D is unresolved. V lost 4 bases and J 0 bases, leaving 13 bases between the germline ends. CDR1 and CDR2 (germline): LGHNA, YSLEER. The CDR3 is made up of 15 amino acids. In DNA, the CDR3 is TGCGCCAGCAGCCTAGCCATGAGCAGCTCCTACGAGCAGTACTTC. This gives the protein CASSLAMSSSYEQYF.

This clonotype was observed a handful of times. The chain carries TRBV6-5 and TRBJ2-7; D possibly corresponds to TRBD1 (6 bases). Germline loops: CDR1 MNHEY, CDR2 SVGAGI. This CDR3 has 15 amino acids. Deletions cut 0 bases from V and 2 bases from J, with 11 bases between. CDR3 amino acids: CASSYSRDIAYEQYF. The DNA for the CDR3 is TGTGCCAGCAGTTACTCGAGGGACATAGCCTACGAGCAGTACTTC.

The sample holds many counts of this clonotype. This chain joins TRBV7-2 and TRBJ1-5, with 9 bases identical to TRBD1. The CDR3 sequence is 15 residues long. Trimming took 3 bases from V and 2 from J; bases not matched to a gene: 2. Germline CDR1 reads SGHTA; CDR2 reads FQGNSA. This chain's CDR3 is CASSFRTGGNQPQHF. The CDR3 nucleotides read TGTGCCAGCAGCTTCCGGACAGGGGGCAATCAGCCCCAGCATTTT.